Presented here are 26 T cell receptor beta chains from one specimen sequenced in a study of tumor and adjacent non-tumor tissue in lung cancer. No cell sorting was done before RNA was extracted from the tissue. TCRbeta libraries were built with three rounds of nested PCR, modified from ARM-PCR. TCRdb reanalysed the multiplex PCR reads using MiXCR and keeps one entry per CDR3 protein. This table holds fewer than 85,000 distinct CDR3 sequences, 60% to 75% found once. Material for sequencing was lung tumor tissue. All receptors derive from a man aged 60 to 69 with non-small cell lung cancer.

This clonotype was found many times. This rearrangement joins TRBV10-3 to TRBJ1-5; 7 bases fit TRBD1. Germline values: CDR1 ENHRY, CDR2 SYGVKD. CDR3 length: 13 residues. The V segment lost 10 bases and the J segment 9 bases; nucleotides outside the gene matches: 12. The CDR3 here is CATRKGQAGPQHF. In DNA form, the CDR3 reads TGTGCCACCAGAAAAGGACAGGCCGGGCCCCAGCATTTT.

The V gene is TRBV6-1, the J gene TRBJ2-7; 7 nucleotides match TRBD1. Germline CDR1 reads MNHNS; CDR2 reads SASEGT. The CDR3 spans 15 residues. With V trimmed by 7 bases and J by 6 bases, 15 bases remained unmatched. CDR3 loop: CASNERGTAGSEQYF. In DNA, the CDR3 is TGTGCCAGCAATGAGAGGGGGACAGCAGGTTCCGAGCAGTACTTC.

To note about this clonotype: Because it lacks the conserved phenylalanine or tryptophan at the end, this CDR3 is likely a read error. No DNA is shown, since the ends of the CDR3 on it are uncertain; the CDR3 is the one TCRdb lists. This chain links TRBV20-1 with TRBJ2-7; the table's TRBD2 call for D was not verified on the DNA. Germline CDR1 is DFQATT and CDR2 is SNEGSKA (reference sequence). The CDR3 is 16 amino acids long, termini counted. The CDR3 region is CSASPSPRLNSYEQYY.

The J gene is TRBJ2-7, the V gene TRBV10-2, with D possibly TRBD1 on 6 matching bases. The V gene lost 4 bases and the J gene lost 9 bases, with 16 bases spanning the gap. The germline V gene encodes CDR1 WSHSY and CDR2 SAAADI. This CDR3 comprises 13 residues. The DNA of the CDR3 is TGCGCCAGCAGTGGCGGCAGGGGTAACGTGCAGTACTTC. Encoded protein: CASSGGRGNVQYF.

The table lists this clonotype with a few counts. J is TRBJ1-2 and V is TRBV12-3 or TRBV12-4, with TRBD1 matching over 7 bases. The CDR3 sequence is 11 residues long. Trimming at V came to 5 bases and at J to 10 bases, leaving 4 bases not matched to a gene. The CDR3 loop is CASSRGTDYTF. Here the CDR3 DNA reads TGTGCCAGCAGTAGGGGGACAGACTACACCTTC.

There are a few counts of this clonotype. A single base separates this from a much larger clone, so it may be a read error. J is TRBJ2-5 and V is TRBV5-6, with a tentative D call TRBD2 (6 bases). Germline V gene data show CDR1 as SGHDT and CDR2 as YYEEEE. Trimming pared 4 bases from V and 0 bases from J, leaving 10 bases between. This CDR3 is built from 14 residues. CDR3 nucleotide sequence: TGTGCCAGCAGCCCGGGACTGCACCAAGAGACCCAGTACTTC. It translates to CASSPGLHQETQYF.

In this sample, this clonotype turned up a few times. This clone may be a read error of a much larger clone one base away. The V gene is TRBV5-4, the J gene TRBJ2-2; TRBD2 is a possible D gene (5 bases). This CDR3 comprises 13 residues. Germline V gives CDR1 SGHNT, CDR2 YYREEE (reference sequence). The CDR3 DNA reads as TGTGTCAGCAGCTTTTGGGGAGCCGGGGAGCTGTTTTTT. Translated: CVSSFWGAGELFF.

This sequence joins TRBV20-1 and TRBJ2-1; D tentatively fits TRBD1 or TRBD2 (7 bases each). Per germline, CDR1 DFQATT and CDR2 SNEGSKA (reference sequence). The CDR3 contains 15 residues. Trimming left V 4 bases short and J 13 bases short, with 26 bases between. The CDR3 loop reads CSAKAPGQRGGEQFF. CDR3 sequence (DNA): TGCAGTGCTAAAGCTCCGGGACAGCGGGGCGGTGAACAGTTCTTC.

Turning to this clonotype: At one end, the junction sequence differs from germline, possibly due to a read error. The chain links TRBV5-1 to TRBJ2-3, with D possibly called TRBD1 or TRBD2 (6 bases each). The CDR3 is 15 amino acids. CDR1 is SGHRS, CDR2 YFSETQ, per germline. The CDR3 region is CASSLKLARTDTHYF. As DNA, the CDR3 is TGCGCCAGCAGCTTAAAACTAGCTAGGACAGATACGCATTATTTT.

Concerning this clonotype itself: This CDR3 fails to terminate in the conserved phenylalanine or tryptophan, so it likely reflects a read error. The gene calls are TRBV11-3 and TRBJ2-1; TRBD1 or TRBD2 may be the D gene (7 bases each). The CDR3 has 14 residues. CDR1 and CDR2 (germline): SGHNT, YENEEA. The chain's CDR3 is CARSPGGEGNEQFL. CDR3 sequence (DNA): TGTGCGCGCAGCCCAGGGGGGGAGGGCAATGAGCAGTTCTTA.

A note on this clonotype: One end of the junction does not line up with germline, which may come from a read error. This CDR3 reads CSVDGHLGSQKTQYF. CDR3 in DNA: TGCAGCGTTGATGGGCATCTAGGAAGCCAAAAGACCCAGTACTTC. V usage is TRBV29-1 and J usage is TRBJ2-5; D unresolved. From germline, CDR1 is SQVTM and CDR2 ANQGSEA. The CDR3 is 15 residues long. Looking up the rest from reference TRBV29-1 and TRBJ2-5 gives the full variable domain: SAVISQKPSRDICQRGTSLTIQCQVDSQVTMMFWYRQQPGQSLTLIATANQGSEATYESGFVIDKFPISRPNLTFSTLTVSNMSPEDSSIYLCSVDGHLGSQKTQYFGPGTRLLVL.

The sample holds many counts of this clonotype. The chain employs TRBV6-5 and TRBJ2-5; perhaps TRBD2 as D (5 bases). V lost 2 bases, J lost 2 bases, and 12 bases lay in between. Per the germline V gene, CDR1 is MNHEY and CDR2 is SVGAGI. The CDR3 is 15 amino acids. The CDR3: CASSYHGLQQETQYF. CDR3 nucleotides: TGTGCCAGCAGTTACCACGGACTGCAACAAGAGACCCAGTACTTC.

The chain has TRBV19 and TRBJ2-3; 9 bases line up with TRBD2. This CDR3 spans 14 amino acids. Germline CDR1 reads LNHDA; CDR2 reads SQIVND (reference sequence). The J segment lost 7 bases and the V segment lost 9 bases, leaving 11 bases of the junction unmatched. DNA of the CDR3: TGTGCCAGGTATAGCGGGAGCTGCACGCATACGCAGTATTTT. This codes for CARYSGSCTHTQYF.

Turning to this clonotype: A much more abundant neighbour one base away suggests this may be a read error. The V call is TRBV7-8, the J call TRBJ2-7; no firm D call. This CDR3 has 11 amino acids. The germline V gene has CDR1 SGHVS and CDR2 FQNEAQ. CDR3 sequence (DNA): TGTGTCAGCAGCTTAGAGGACGAGCAGTACTTC. Its translation: CVSSLEDEQYF.

Details on this clonotype: Sequence at one end of the junction differs from germline and may be a read error. This chain joins TRBV6-5 and TRBJ1-3; D gene uncertain. This CDR3 region has 17 residues. Per germline, CDR1 MNHEY and CDR2 SVGAGI. CDR3 DNA sequence: TGCGCCAGCATCGAAACCTCCCCGCGGTTCTCTGGAAACACCATATATTTT. Translation gives CASIETSPRFSGNTIYF.

The CDR3 protein is CASSWARQGDETQYF. As DNA, the CDR3 is TGTGCCAGCAGTTGGGCCAGACAGGGGGACGAGACCCAGTACTTC. The chain recombines TRBV6-6 with TRBJ2-5; 9 nucleotides align to TRBD1. Germline-derived CDR1 and CDR2 are MNHNY and SVGAGI (reference sequence). V shed 4 bases, J shed 5 bases, and the junction held 8 bases outside the gene matches. The CDR3 length is 15 residues.

This clonotype was counted a single time. The chain has TRBV10-2 and TRBJ1-3; TRBD1 matches at 8 bases. The CDR3 has 15 amino acids. Germline V gene lookup returns CDR1 WSHSY and CDR2 SAAADI. V shed 10 bases, J shed 8 bases, and the junction held 16 bases outside the gene matches. CDR3: CANGDRHPPGDTIYF. In DNA form, the CDR3 reads TGCGCCAACGGGGACAGGCACCCACCAGGAGACACCATATATTTT.

On this clonotype: A read error may account for a junction end that differs from germline. The chain joins TRBV20-1 to TRBJ2-3, with 7 bases lining up with TRBD1. This CDR3 is 14 amino acids long. CDR1 is DFQATT, CDR2 SNEGSKA, per germline (reference sequence). The DNA for the CDR3 is TGCAGTACTGTCGTTTTAGGGGGCACAGATATGCAGTATTTT. Encoded protein: CSTVVLGGTDMQYF.

Of note for this clonotype: Compared with germline, one end of the junction differs, possibly owing to a read error. This chain joins TRBV7-8 and TRBJ2-7; D gene ambiguous. CDR3 size: 16 residues. Germline V gives CDR1 SGHVS, CDR2 FQNEAQ. The DNA for the CDR3 is TGTGCCAGCAGCTTAGATGGGCTCGGCAGCTCCTACGAACAGAACTTC. Its protein is CASSLDGLGSSYEQNF. Full variable domain (rest looked up from reference TRBV7-8 and TRBJ2-7): GAGVSQSPRYKVAKRGQDVALRCDPISGHVSLFWYQQALGQGPEFLTYFQNEAQLDKSGLPSDRFFAERPEGSVSTLKIQRTQQEDSAVYLCASSLDGLGSSYEQNFGPGTRLTVT.

Remarks on this clonotype: One end of the junction fails to match germline, which may point to a read error. The chain joins TRBV6-1 to TRBJ2-6, with 14 bases fitting TRBD2. There are 17 residues in the CDR3. The germline CDR1 and CDR2 sequences are MNHNS and SASEGT. The CDR3 DNA follows: TGTGCCAGCTTACCGGGACTAGCGGGAGCTGGGGCCAACGACCTGACATTC. Protein: CASLPGLAGAGANDLTF.

This clonotype was seen once. Relative to the germline gene, one junction end is altered; a read error may explain this. The V and J genes are TRBV29-1 and TRBJ1-1; D is uncertain. The CDR3 spans 13 residues. Germline-derived CDR1 and CDR2 are SQVTM and ANQGSEA. This CDR3 reads CSVEVPGLGEAFF. CDR3 nucleotides: TGCAGTGTTGAGGTCCCCGGGTTGGGTGAAGCTTTCTTT.

As to this clonotype: An end of the junction differs from the germline gene, which may be a read error. J is TRBJ2-3 and V is TRBV12-3 or TRBV12-4, with D perhaps TRBD1 (5 bases). The CDR3 contains 14 residues. This chain's CDR3 is CANSPTGTTDTQYF. DNA of the CDR3: TGTGCCAACAGTCCCACAGGAACCACTGATACGCAGTATTTT.

A word on this clonotype: Since no conserved phenylalanine or tryptophan closes the CDR3, a read error is the likely cause. The chain links TRBV6-5 to TRBJ2-1; D tentatively reads TRBD1 or TRBD2 (5 bases each). CDR1 is MNHEY and CDR2 is SVGAGI in the germline V gene. The CDR3 has 14 residues. The V end lost 6 bases, the J end lost 8 bases, and 17 bases lay between the germline ends. In DNA, the CDR3 is TGTGCCAGCAGATACGGCTGGGGGTCGGATGAGCAGTTCTCC. Its translation: CASRYGWGSDEQFS.

Worth noting for this clonotype: At one boundary the junction diverges from the germline segment, which might be a read error. The rearrangement uses TRBV13 and TRBJ2-4; TRBD2 matches at 16 bases. This CDR3 spans 17 amino acids. The germline V gene has CDR1 PRHDT and CDR2 FYEKMQ (reference sequence). CDR3 DNA: TGTGCCAGTAGCGGCCGCGGGACTAGCGGGAGGGGAAACATTCGGTACTTC. Translating it yields CASSGRGTSGRGNIRYF.

Of note for this clonotype: Germline and junction disagree at one end, which may indicate a read error. The chain couples TRBV29-1 to TRBJ2-5; 9 bases map to TRBD1. CDR3 length equals 14 residues. Germline CDR1 is SQVTM and CDR2 is ANQGSEA. The DNA of the CDR3 is TGCAGCGTTGATAGGGACAGGGTTTCGGAGACCCATTACTTC. This translates into CSVDRDRVSETHYF.

About this clonotype itself: This likely comes from a read error, as the CDR3 has no conserved phenylalanine or tryptophan at its end. The V call is TRBV11-1, the J call TRBJ1-6, with TRBD1 as a possible D gene (6 bases). Germline CDR1 reads SGHAT; CDR2 reads FQDESV (reference sequence). Deletions cut 5 bases from V and 4 bases from J, with 9 bases between. This CDR3 comprises 14 residues. CDR3 coding DNA: TGTGCCAGCAGCCGGGACACTTATAATTCACCCCTCCACATT. Translating gives CASSRDTYNSPLHI.